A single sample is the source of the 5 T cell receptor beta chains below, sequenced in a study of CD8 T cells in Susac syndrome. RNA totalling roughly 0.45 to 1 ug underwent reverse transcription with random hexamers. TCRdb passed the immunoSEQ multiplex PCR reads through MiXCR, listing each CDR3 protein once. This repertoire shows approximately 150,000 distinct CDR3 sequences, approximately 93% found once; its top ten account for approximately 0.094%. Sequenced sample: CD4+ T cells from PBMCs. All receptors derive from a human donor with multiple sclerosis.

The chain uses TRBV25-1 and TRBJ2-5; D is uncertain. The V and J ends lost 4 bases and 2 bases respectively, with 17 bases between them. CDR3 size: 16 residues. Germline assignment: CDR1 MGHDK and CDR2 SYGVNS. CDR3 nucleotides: TGTGCCAGCAGTGCCTTACGATCAGGAACTCAAGAGACCCAGTACTTC. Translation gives CASSALRSGTQETQYF.

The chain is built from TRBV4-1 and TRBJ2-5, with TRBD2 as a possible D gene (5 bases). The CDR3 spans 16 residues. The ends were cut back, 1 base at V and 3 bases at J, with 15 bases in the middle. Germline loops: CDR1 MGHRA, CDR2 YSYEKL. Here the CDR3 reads CASSQVLAKNKETQYF. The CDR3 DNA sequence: TGCGCCAGCAGCCAAGTTCTAGCTAAAAATAAAGAGACCCAGTACTTC.

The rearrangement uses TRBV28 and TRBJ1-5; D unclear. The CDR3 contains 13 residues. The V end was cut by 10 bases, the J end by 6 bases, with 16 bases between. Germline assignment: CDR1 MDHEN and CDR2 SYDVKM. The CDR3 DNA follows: TGTGCCACGCAATTGGGCGGCAGTCAGCCCCAGCATTTT. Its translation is CATQLGGSQPQHF.

The CDR3 DNA follows: TGCAGCGTACAGGGGAACACTGAAGCTTTCTTT. Encoded protein: CSVQGNTEAFF. The rearrangement links TRBV29-1 to TRBJ1-1, with D possibly matching TRBD1 (6 bases). The length of the CDR3 is 11 residues. V shed 6 bases and J shed 1 base, with 6 bases lying between them. From germline, CDR1 is SQVTM and CDR2 ANQGSEA.

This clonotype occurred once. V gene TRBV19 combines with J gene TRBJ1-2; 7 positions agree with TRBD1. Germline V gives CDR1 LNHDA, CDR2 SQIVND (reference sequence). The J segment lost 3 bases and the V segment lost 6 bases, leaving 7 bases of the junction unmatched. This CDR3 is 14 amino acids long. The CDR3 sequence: CASRTPQGYYGYTF. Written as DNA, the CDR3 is TGTGCCAGTAGGACCCCACAGGGGTACTATGGCTACACCTTC.